Given below is one T cell receptor beta chain in context. Both 60 Vbeta primers and 13 Jbeta primers went into the PCR. Produced via immunoSEQ multiplex PCR; TCRdb's table is partial and in-frame only. The table lists around 120,000 clones, about 83% of them singletons. Germline-derived CDR1 and CDR2 are SGDLS and YYNGEE. Trimming stripped 0 bases from V and 3 bases from J, with 10 bases between. This CDR3 has 14 residues. This specimen belongs to a study of cytomegalovirus exposure and HLA in healthy donors. The clonotype originates from a man aged 30-40 years in good health and CMV-seronegative. Sample: PBMCs. The chain employs TRBV9 and TRBJ2-7; D might be TRBD1 (6 bases). For the CDR3, the DNA is TGTGCCAGCAGCGTAGGGGACAACCACTACGAGCAGTACTTC. It specifies CASSVGDNHYEQYF.